This T cell receptor (beta chain) is from a study of blood T cell repertoires in COVID-19. At the level of the study: The origin of the acute and convalescent COVID-19 samples was the United States, Italy and Spain. Sample material is recorded as cDNA or gDNA derived from T cells, B-cell-depleted T cells, or PBMCs.

The CDR3 length is 17 residues. V lost 0 bases and J 0 bases, leaving 15 bases between the germline ends. Germline V CDR1 and CDR2: MGHRA, YSYEKL. Original methodology: Amplified reference gene primers provided the basis for estimating nucleated cell counts. Libraries were prepared by immunoSEQ multiplex PCR; TCRdb keeps only in-frame clonotypes and omits some of them. The V and J calls and clone size come from that table; D and trimming were worked out from the DNA. Of under 250,000 clones detected, around 81% appear once; the ten largest clones hold around 2.7%. The sequenced sample consisted of peripheral blood. The V call is TRBV4-1, the J call TRBJ2-7; D may be TRBD2 (6 bases). The receptor comes from a woman in her 30s who had recovered from COVID-19. CDR3 bases: TGCGCCAGCAGCCAAGAAAGAGGGACTGGGAGCTCCTACGAGCAGTACTTC. Translated, it gives CASSQERGTGSSYEQYF.